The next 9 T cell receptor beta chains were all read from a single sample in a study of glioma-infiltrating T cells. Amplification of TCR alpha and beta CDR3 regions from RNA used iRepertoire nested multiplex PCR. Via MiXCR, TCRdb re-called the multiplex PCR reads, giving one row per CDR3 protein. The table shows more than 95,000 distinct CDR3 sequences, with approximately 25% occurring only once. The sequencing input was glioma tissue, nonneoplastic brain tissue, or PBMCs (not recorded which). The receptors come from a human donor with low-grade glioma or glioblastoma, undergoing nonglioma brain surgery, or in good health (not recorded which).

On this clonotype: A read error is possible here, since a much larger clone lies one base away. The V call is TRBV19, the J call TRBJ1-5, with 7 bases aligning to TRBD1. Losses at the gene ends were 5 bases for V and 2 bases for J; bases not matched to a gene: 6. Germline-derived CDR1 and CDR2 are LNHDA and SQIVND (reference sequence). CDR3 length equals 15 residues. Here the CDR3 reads CASSPMGQCNQPQHF. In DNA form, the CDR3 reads TGTGCCAGTAGTCCAATGGGACAGTGCAATCAGCCCCAGCATTTT.

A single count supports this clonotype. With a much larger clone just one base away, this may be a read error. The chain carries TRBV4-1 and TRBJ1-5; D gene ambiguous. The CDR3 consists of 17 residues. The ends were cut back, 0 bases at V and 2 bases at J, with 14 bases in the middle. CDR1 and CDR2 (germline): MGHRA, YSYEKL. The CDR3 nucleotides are TGCGCCAGCAGCCAAGATCCGCAGATTTATGGCAATCAGCCCCAGCATTTT. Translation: CASSQDPQIYGNQPQHF.

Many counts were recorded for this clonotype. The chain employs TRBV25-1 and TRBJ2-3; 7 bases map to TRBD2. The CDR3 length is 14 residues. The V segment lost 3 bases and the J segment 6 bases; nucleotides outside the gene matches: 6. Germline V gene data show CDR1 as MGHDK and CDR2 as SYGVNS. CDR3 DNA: TGTGCCAGCAGTGACCACCTACTAGCGGATACGCAGTATTTT. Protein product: CASSDHLLADTQYF.

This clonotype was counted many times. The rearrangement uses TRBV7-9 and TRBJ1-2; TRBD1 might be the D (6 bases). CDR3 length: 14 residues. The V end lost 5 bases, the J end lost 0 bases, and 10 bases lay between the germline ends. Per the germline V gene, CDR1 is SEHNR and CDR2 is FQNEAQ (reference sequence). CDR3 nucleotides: TGTGCCAGCAGCCCAGGACAGTCTAACTATGGCTACACCTTC. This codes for CASSPGQSNYGYTF.

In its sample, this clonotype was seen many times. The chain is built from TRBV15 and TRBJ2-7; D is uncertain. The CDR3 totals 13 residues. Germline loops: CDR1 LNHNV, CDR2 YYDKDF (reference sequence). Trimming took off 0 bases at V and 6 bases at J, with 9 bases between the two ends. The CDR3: CATSREVSSEQYF. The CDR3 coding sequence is TGTGCCACCAGCAGAGAAGTCTCCAGCGAGCAGTACTTC.

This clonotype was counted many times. The CDR3 here is CASSPGLRKAKDTQYF. CDR3 nucleotide sequence: TGCGCCAGCAGCCCGGGACTCCGAAAGGCAAAGGATACGCAGTATTTT. The chain links TRBV4-3 to TRBJ2-3, with TRBD2 as a possible D gene (6 bases). Trimming removed 4 bases at V and 6 bases at J, with 20 bases between. This CDR3 contains 16 residues. From germline, CDR1 is LGHNA and CDR2 YSLEER.

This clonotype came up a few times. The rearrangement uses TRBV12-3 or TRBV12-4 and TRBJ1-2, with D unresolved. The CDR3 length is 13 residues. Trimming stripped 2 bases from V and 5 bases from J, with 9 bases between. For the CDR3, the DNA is TGTGCCAGCAGTTTAACGACACCGTATGGCTACACCTTC. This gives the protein CASSLTTPYGYTF.

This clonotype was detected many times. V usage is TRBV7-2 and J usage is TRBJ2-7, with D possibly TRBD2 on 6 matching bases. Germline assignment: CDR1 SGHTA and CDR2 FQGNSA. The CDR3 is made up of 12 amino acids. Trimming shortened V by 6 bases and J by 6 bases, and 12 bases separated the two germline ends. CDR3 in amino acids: CASSPQEGEQYF. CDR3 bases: TGTGCCAGCAGTCCTCAGGAGGGCGAGCAGTACTTC.

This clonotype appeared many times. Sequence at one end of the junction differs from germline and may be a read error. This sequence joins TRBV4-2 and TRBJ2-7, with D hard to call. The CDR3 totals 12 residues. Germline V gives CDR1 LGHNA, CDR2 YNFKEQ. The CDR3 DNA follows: TGTGCCAGCAGCCAAGATGGGTCGGTCGCTCTCTTC. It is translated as CASSQDGSVALF.